The rows below give T cell receptor beta chains drawn from one sample of a study of T cell changes during pregnancy in multiple sclerosis. Clones were read by immunoSEQ multiplex PCR, and TCRdb kept only the in-frame ones, dropping some. The repertoire has around 36,000 clones, about 92% of them found once; the top ten carry roughly 13%. The sequencing used CD8+ T cells from peripheral blood mononuclear cells, collected in the first trimester of pregnancy. The receptors stem from a female donor with multiple sclerosis, enrolled in a pregnancy study. Each CDR3 is given with its conserved first and last residue. Each record gives: J gene, V gene, clone size, D gene, CDR3 DNA, CDR3 protein. D genes are given only for firm matches. Clone sizes are given selectively: once, few, many, or a class where the clone is expanded.

J: TRBJ2-5
V: TRBV7-9
size: -
D: -
DNA: TGTGCCAGCAGCTTGCGAGCTCAAGAGACCCAGTACTTC
CDR3: CASSLRAQETQYF

J: TRBJ2-1
V: TRBV6-5
size: -
D: -
DNA: TGTGCCAGCAGTTGGAGAGCAGATAATGAGCAGTTCTTC
CDR3: CASSWRADNEQFF

J: TRBJ1-2
V: TRBV5-6
size: -
D: -
DNA: TGTGCCAGCAGCTTCGGGGGTGGGGATGGCTACACCTTC
CDR3: CASSFGGGDGYTF

J: TRBJ2-1
V: TRBV2
size: once
D: TRBD2
DNA: TGTGCCAGCAGCGTTAGCGGGGGGGCCTACAATGAGCAGTTCTTC
CDR3: CASSVSGGAYNEQFF

J: TRBJ2-7
V: TRBV7-9
size: -
D: TRBD2
DNA: TGTGCCAGCAGCTTGTCTAGCGGGGGGACCTCCTACGAGCAGTACTTC
CDR3: CASSLSSGGTSYEQYF

J: TRBJ1-2
V: TRBV15
size: -
D: TRBD1
DNA: TGTGCCACCAGCAGAGATCGACAGGGGGTGTCTAACTATGGCTACACCTTC
CDR3: CATSRDRQGVSNYGYTF

J: TRBJ1-5
V: TRBV5-6
size: few
D: -
DNA: TGTGCCAGCAGCTTGAGGGGTAGCAATCAGCCCCAGCATTTT
CDR3: CASSLRGSNQPQHF

J: TRBJ1-1
V: TRBV5-8
size: -
D: TRBD1
DNA: TGTGCCAGCAGTGATCCCCGACAGGGGGTCTCTGAAGCTTTCTTT
CDR3: CASSDPRQGVSEAFF

J: TRBJ1-6
V: TRBV6-6
size: -
D: TRBD1
DNA: TGTGCCAGCAGTTACCCCCAGGGGGTCGATTCACCCCTCCACTTT
CDR3: CASSYPQGVDSPLHF

J: TRBJ2-3
V: TRBV9
size: few
D: TRBD2
DNA: TGTGCCAGCAGCTCTAGCGGGGCCGCCGTGGATACGCAGTATTTT
CDR3: CASSSSGAAVDTQYF

J: TRBJ2-5
V: TRBV2
size: -
D: TRBD2
DNA: TGTGCCAGCAGTGAACTAGCGGAACAAGAGACCCAGTACTTC
CDR3: CASSELAEQETQYF

J: TRBJ2-7
V: TRBV30
size: -
D: TRBD1
DNA: TGTGCCTGGAGTGTAGGGGGCCCCTACGAGCAGTACTTC
CDR3: CAWSVGGPYEQYF

J: TRBJ1-1
V: TRBV6-1
size: -
D: TRBD1
DNA: TGTGCCAGCAGGGACGGACAGGGGGCCGCTGAAGCTTTCTTT
CDR3: CASRDGQGAAEAFF

J: TRBJ2-7
V: TRBV10-3
size: few
D: -
DNA: TGTGCCATCAGGGGCGATGACTACGAGCAGTACTTC
CDR3: CAIRGDDYEQYF

J: TRBJ1-2
V: TRBV7-8
size: -
D: -
DNA: TGTGCCAGCAGCCCCAACGCAGGGGATGTTGGCTATGGCTACACCTTC
CDR3: CASSPNAGDVGYGYTF

J: TRBJ1-2
V: TRBV30
size: -
D: -
DNA: TGTGCCTGGAGTGTGGGGAGCGATGGCTACACCTTC
CDR3: CAWSVGSDGYTF

J: TRBJ2-2
V: TRBV27
size: -
D: -
DNA: TGTGCCAGCAGTTTGTCCCCAAACACCGGGGAGCTGTTTTTT
CDR3: CASSLSPNTGELFF

J: TRBJ2-1
V: TRBV7-3
size: -
D: -
DNA: TGTGCCAGCAGCCTAAGGCACTTAGCTGACGAGCAGTTCTTC
CDR3: CASSLRHLADEQFF

J: TRBJ1-5
V: TRBV9
size: once
D: TRBD1
DNA: TGTGCCAGCAGCGCTGGGGGGCAGGGGGCGAAACAGCCCCAGCATTTT
CDR3: CASSAGGQGAKQPQHF

J: TRBJ1-3
V: TRBV5-4
size: -
D: TRBD1
DNA: TGTGCCAGCAGCTACGGGACAGGAGGAAACACCATATATTTT
CDR3: CASSYGTGGNTIYF

J: TRBJ1-5
V: TRBV4-1
size: once
D: -
DNA: TGCGCCAGCAGCCAAGCGGACGGGGATCAGCCCCAGCATTTT
CDR3: CASSQADGDQPQHF

J: TRBJ1-5
V: TRBV27
size: -
D: TRBD1
DNA: TGTGCCAGCAGTTTGTACAGGGGGAGTCAGCCCCAGCATTTT
CDR3: CASSLYRGSQPQHF

J: TRBJ2-2
V: TRBV5-8
size: -
D: -
DNA: TGTGCCAGCAGAACAGGCTGGGAGCTGTTTTTT
CDR3: CASRTGWELFF

J: TRBJ2-2
V: TRBV5-4
size: -
D: -
DNA: TGTGCCAGCAGCTTGTGGGGAGAGAACACCGGGGAGCTGTTTTTT
CDR3: CASSLWGENTGELFF

J: TRBJ2-1
V: TRBV4-1
size: -
D: -
DNA: TGCGCCAGCAGCCAAGATCCCCTTGAGCAGTTCTTC
CDR3: CASSQDPLEQFF

J: TRBJ1-1
V: TRBV13
size: -
D: TRBD1
DNA: TGTGCCAGCAGCTCGGGACAGGGGCTCGGAGGAGCTTTCTTT
CDR3: CASSSGQGLGGAFF

J: TRBJ1-1
V: TRBV27
size: -
D: -
DNA: TGTGCCAGCAGTAAGGGGGGGACTGAAGCTTTCTTT
CDR3: CASSKGGTEAFF

J: TRBJ2-2
V: TRBV14
size: -
D: TRBD2
DNA: TGTGCCAGCAGCCAATATAGCGGGGAAATGGACGGGGAGCTGTTTTTT
CDR3: CASSQYSGEMDGELFF

J: TRBJ1-2
V: TRBV29-1
size: -
D: TRBD1
DNA: TGCAGCGTTGAAGGGACAGGGGGTGGCTACACCTTC
CDR3: CSVEGTGGGYTF

J: TRBJ2-5
V: TRBV2
size: -
D: TRBD2
DNA: TGTGCCAGCAGATCTAGCGGGGGGGCGGGGCAAGAGACCCAGTACTTC
CDR3: CASRSSGGAGQETQYF

J: TRBJ1-2
V: TRBV6-4
size: -
D: -
DNA: TGTGCCAGCAGTGAGTGGGGACTCGGGTATGGCTACACCTTC
CDR3: CASSEWGLGYGYTF

J: TRBJ1-3
V: TRBV29-1
size: -
D: -
DNA: TGCAGCGTTGTCCTGGGAAACACCATATATTTT
CDR3: CSVVLGNTIYF

J: TRBJ2-2
V: TRBV11-3
size: -
D: TRBD2
DNA: TGTGCCAGCAGCCACCCCCCTTGGCTAGCGGCCGGGGAGCTGTTTTTT
CDR3: CASSHPPWLAAGELFF

J: TRBJ1-1
V: TRBV6-6
size: -
D: -
DNA: TGTGCCAGCACATACGGAGGGAACACTGAAGCTTTCTTT
CDR3: CASTYGGNTEAFF